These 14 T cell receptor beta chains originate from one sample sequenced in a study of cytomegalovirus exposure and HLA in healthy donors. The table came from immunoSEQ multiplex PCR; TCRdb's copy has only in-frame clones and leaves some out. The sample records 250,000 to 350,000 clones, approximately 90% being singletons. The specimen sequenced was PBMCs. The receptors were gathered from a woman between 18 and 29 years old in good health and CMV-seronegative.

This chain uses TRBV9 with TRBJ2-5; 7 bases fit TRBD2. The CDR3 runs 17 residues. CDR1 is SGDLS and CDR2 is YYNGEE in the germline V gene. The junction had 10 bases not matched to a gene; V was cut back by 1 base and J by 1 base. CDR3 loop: CASSVYPQTSSQETQYF. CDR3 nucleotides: TGTGCCAGCAGCGTATACCCCCAGACTAGCAGCCAAGAGACCCAGTACTTC.

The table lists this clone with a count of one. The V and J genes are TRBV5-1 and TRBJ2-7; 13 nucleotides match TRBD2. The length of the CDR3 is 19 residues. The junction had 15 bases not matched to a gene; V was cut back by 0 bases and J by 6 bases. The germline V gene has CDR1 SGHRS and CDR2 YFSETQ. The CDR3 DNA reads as TGCGCCAGCAGCTTGGGGGGTGGTGGGACTAGCGGGGTTTTTATCGAGCAGTACTTC. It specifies CASSLGGGGTSGVFIEQYF.

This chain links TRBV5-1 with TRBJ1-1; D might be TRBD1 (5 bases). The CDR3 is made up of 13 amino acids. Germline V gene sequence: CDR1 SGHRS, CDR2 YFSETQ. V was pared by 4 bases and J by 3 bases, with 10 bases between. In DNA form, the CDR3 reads TGCGCCAGCAGCCCGGAGGGGTACACTGAAGCTTTCTTT. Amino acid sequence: CASSPEGYTEAFF.

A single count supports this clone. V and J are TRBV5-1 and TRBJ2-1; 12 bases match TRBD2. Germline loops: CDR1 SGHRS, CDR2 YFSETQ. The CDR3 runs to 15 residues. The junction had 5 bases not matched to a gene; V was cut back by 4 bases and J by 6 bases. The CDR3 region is CASSPPGLAGNEQFF. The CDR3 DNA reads TGCGCCAGCAGCCCTCCGGGACTAGCGGGCAATGAGCAGTTCTTC.

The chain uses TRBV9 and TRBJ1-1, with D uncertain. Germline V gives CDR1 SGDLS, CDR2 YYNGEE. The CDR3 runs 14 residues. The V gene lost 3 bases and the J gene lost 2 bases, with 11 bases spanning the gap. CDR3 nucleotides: TGTGCCAGCAGCGACTCGAGGATAAACACTGAAGCTTTCTTT. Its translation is CASSDSRINTEAFF.

The CDR3 region is CASSLGGQVYEQYF. In DNA form, the CDR3 reads TGTGCCAGCAGCTTAGGGGGACAAGTCTACGAGCAGTACTTC. The chain couples TRBV5-6 to TRBJ2-7, with D possibly being TRBD1 (6 bases). CDR3 size: 14 residues. Germline CDR1 and CDR2: SGHDT and YYEEEE. The V end lost 2 bases, the J end lost 3 bases, and 12 bases lay between the germline ends. Full variable domain (missing parts from reference TRBV5-6 and TRBJ2-7): DAGVTQSPTHLIKTRGQQVTLRCSPKSGHDTVSWYQQALGQGPQFIFQYYEEEERQRGNFPDRFSGHQFPNYSSELNVNALLLGDSALYLCASSLGGQVYEQYFGPGTRLTVT.

The CDR3 protein is CASSLGTGDGNQPQHF. CDR3 DNA sequence: TGTGCCAGCAGCTTAGGGACAGGGGACGGCAATCAGCCCCAGCATTTT. The gene calls are TRBV7-9 and TRBJ1-5; 9 nucleotides align to TRBD1. Germline CDR1 reads SEHNR; CDR2 reads FQNEAQ (reference sequence). The J segment lost 2 bases and the V segment lost 1 base, leaving 3 bases of the junction unmatched. The CDR3 length is 16 residues.

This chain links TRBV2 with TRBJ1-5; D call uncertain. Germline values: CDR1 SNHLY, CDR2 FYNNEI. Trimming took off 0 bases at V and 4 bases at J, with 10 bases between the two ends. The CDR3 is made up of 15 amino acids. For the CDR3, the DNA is TGTGCCAGCAGTGAAGCGCTAAGACATAATCAGCCCCAGCATTTT. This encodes CASSEALRHNQPQHF.

The DNA of the CDR3 is TGTGCCAGCAGTGTAAACCTAGCGGGAGACAATGAGCAGTTCTTC. The encoded protein is CASSVNLAGDNEQFF. The rearrangement links TRBV2 to TRBJ2-1; the match to TRBD2 covers 10 bases. This CDR3 has 15 amino acids. V was pared by 4 bases and J by 5 bases, with 5 bases of the junction left unmatched. CDR1 is SNHLY, CDR2 FYNNEI, per germline.

As DNA, the CDR3 is TGCGCCAGCAGCCCCTCGGATGGGCAGGGAGAGACCCAGTACTTC. Translated: CASSPSDGQGETQYF. This chain connects TRBV5-1 to TRBJ2-5, with D perhaps matching TRBD1 (5 bases). This CDR3 has 15 amino acids. The germline V and J ends were trimmed by 4 bases and 4 bases, with 17 bases remaining between them. CDR1 and CDR2 from the germline V gene are SGHRS and YFSETQ. The full variable domain, completed using reference TRBV5-1 and TRBJ2-5, is KAGVTQTPRYLIKTRGQQVTLSCSPISGHRSVSWYQQTPGQGLQFLFEYFSETQRNKGNFPGRFSGRQFSNSRSEMNVSTLELGDSALYLCASSPSDGQGETQYFGPGTRLLVL.

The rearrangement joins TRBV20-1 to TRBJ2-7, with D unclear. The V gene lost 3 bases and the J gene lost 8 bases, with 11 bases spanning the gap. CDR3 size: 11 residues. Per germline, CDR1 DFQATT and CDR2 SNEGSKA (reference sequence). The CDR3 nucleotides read TGCAGTGCTAGGGTACTTACGCAGCAGTACTTC. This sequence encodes CSARVLTQQYF.

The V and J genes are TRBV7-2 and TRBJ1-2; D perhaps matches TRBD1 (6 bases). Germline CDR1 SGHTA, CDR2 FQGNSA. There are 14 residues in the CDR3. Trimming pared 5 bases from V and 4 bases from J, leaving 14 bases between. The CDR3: CASSAAGTRYGYTF. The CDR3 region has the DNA TGTGCCAGCAGCGCCGCCGGGACACGCTATGGCTACACCTTC.

CDR3 loop: CASSARGGEGPNEKLFF. The CDR3 DNA reads TGTGCCAGCAGCGCCCGCGGAGGGGAGGGGCCTAATGAAAAACTGTTTTTT. The genes are TRBV9 and TRBJ1-4; D may be TRBD1 (5 bases). CDR1 is SGDLS, CDR2 YYNGEE, per germline. V lost 3 bases and J 3 bases, leaving 18 bases between the germline ends. The CDR3 runs to 17 residues. Together with reference TRBV9 and TRBJ1-4, the CDR3 gives the full variable domain: DSGVTQTPKHLITATGQRVTLRCSPRSGDLSVYWYQQSLDQGLQFLIQYYNGEERAKGNILERFSAQQFPDLHSELNLSSLELGDSALYFCASSARGGEGPNEKLFFGSGTQLSVL.

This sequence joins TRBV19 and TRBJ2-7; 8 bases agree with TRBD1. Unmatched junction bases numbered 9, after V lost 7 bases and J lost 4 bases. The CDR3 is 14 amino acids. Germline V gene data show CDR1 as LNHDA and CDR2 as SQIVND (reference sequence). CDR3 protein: CASTRGQGRYEQYF. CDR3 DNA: TGTGCCAGTACCAGAGGACAGGGCCGATACGAGCAGTACTTC.